This TCR beta chain was captured by sequencing in a study of patients and donors after allogeneic stem cell transplantation. CDR1 is LNHNV and CDR2 is YYDKDF in the germline V gene (reference sequence). Trimming pared 0 bases from V and 4 bases from J, leaving 15 bases between. The CDR3 runs 17 residues. TCRdb passed the RT-PCR reads through MiXCR, listing each CDR3 protein once. The table records about a million distinct CDR3 sequences, around 17% of them present only once. This clonotype was detected only a few times. This sequence originates from a human donor who was either an allogeneic HSCT recipient or a stem cell or donor lymphocyte infusion donor (not recorded which). It is not recorded whose cells these are; they may come from a transplant donor. The specimen sequenced was blood, either unsorted or a sorted T cell fraction (not recorded which). V is TRBV15 and J is TRBJ2-2; D not resolved. The CDR3 region is CATSRDVWRSGTGELFF. The CDR3 coding sequence is TGTGCCACCAGCAGAGACGTGTGGAGAAGTGGCACCGGGGAGCTGTTTTTT.